This TCR beta chain was retrieved from a study of blood T cell repertoires in COVID-19. The repertoire was sequenced with immunoSEQ multiplex PCR; TCRdb's copy has only in-frame clones and lacks some. The profile covers fewer than 250,000 clones, with under 90% appearing a single time and about 4.1% taken by the ten largest. Germline V gives CDR1 SNHLY, CDR2 FYNNEI. CDR3 length equals 12 residues. Between the trimmed V and J ends, which lost 3 bases and 10 bases, there was a span of 10 bases. Sequenced: peripheral blood. The genes are TRBV2 and TRBJ2-1; D is possibly TRBD2 (6 bases). The sequence was obtained from a man over 45 with acute or convalescent COVID-19. CDR3 DNA sequence: TGTGCCAGCAGTGATGGGGGGAGCGAGCAGTTCTTC. Translating gives CASSDGGSEQFF.